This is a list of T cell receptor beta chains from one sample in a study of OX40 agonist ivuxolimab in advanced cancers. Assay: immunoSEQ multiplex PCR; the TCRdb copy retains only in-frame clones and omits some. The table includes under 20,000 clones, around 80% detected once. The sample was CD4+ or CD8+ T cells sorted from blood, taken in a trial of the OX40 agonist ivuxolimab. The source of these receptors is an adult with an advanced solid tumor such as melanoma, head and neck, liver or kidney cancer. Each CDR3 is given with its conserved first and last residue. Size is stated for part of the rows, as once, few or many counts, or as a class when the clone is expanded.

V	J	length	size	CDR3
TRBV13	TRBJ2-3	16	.	CASSASLAGGTDTQYF
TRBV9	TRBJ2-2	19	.	CASSQSGASGSPLTGELFF
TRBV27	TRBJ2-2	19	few	CASSAPGLAGIANTGELFF
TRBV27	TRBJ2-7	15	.	CASSPQDALFYEQYF
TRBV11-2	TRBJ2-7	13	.	CASSLSGTYEQYF
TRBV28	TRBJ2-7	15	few	CASRRRSMSSYEQYF
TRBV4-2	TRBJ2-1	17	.	CASSQERIQTLYNEQFF
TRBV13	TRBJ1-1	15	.	CASSLIQGVNTEAFF
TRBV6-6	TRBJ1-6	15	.	CASYRSRQGVSPLHF
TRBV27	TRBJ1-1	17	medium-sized	CASSPATRQGLNTEAFF
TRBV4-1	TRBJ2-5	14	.	CASSQGVLQETQYF
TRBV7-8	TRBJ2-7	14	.	CASSGQGSSYEQYF
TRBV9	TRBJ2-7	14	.	CASSASGRSHEQYF
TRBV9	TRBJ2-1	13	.	CASSVSKTYEQFF
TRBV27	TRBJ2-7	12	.	CASSLDPREQYF
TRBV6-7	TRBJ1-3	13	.	CASRAPSGNTIYF
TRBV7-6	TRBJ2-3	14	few	CASSLAGGTDTQYF
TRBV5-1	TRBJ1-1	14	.	CASSLMGSDTEAFF
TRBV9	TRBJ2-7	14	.	CASSPSDSSSEQYF
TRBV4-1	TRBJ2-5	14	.	CASSQVGYRETQYF
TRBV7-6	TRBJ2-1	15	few	CASSPRLAGDLEQFF
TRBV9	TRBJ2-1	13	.	CASSAYPQVEQFF
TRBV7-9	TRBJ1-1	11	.	CASSLVSEAFF
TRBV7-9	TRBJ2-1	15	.	CASSDPGPQYNEQFF
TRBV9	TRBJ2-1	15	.	CASSVDGGPYNEQFF
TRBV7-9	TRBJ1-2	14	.	CASSLADRSYGYTF
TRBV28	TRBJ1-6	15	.	CASSVESSYNSPLHF
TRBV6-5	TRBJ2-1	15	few	CASSYSVGLAVEQFF
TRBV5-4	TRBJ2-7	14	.	CASSGGPLDYEQYF
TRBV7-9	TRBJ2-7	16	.	CASSKRTSGTSYEQYF
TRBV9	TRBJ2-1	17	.	CASSAQLAGGPGVEQFF
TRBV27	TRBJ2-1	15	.	CASSLSGWGYNEQFF
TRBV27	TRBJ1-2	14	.	CASAMTGVNYGYTF
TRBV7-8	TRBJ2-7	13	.	CASSFAPNYEQYF
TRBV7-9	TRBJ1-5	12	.	CASSILDQPQHF
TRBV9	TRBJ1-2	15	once	CASSVASAALYGYTF
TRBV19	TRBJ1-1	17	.	CASKLDTGGAFRTEAFF
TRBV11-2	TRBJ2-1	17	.	CASSLEPGGNRYNEQFF
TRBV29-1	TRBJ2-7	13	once	CSVVTGFRYEQYF
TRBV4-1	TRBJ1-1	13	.	CASSQVGNTEAFF
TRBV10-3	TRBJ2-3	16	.	CAISESIAGYTDTQYF